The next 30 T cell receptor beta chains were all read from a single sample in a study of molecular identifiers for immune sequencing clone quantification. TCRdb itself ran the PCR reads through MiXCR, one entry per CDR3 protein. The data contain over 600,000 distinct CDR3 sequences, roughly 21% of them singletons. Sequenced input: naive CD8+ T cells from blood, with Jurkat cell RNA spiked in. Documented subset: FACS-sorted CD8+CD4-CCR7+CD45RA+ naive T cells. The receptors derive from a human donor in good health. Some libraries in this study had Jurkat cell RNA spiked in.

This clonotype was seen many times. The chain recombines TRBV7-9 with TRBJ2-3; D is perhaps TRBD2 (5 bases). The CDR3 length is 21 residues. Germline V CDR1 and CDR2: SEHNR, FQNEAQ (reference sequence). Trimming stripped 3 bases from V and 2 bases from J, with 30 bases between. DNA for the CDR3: TGTGCCAGCAGCTTTCAATCCGGGGAGCCAATCCCGGACCGCCCCACAGATACGCAGTATTTT. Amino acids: CASSFQSGEPIPDRPTDTQYF.

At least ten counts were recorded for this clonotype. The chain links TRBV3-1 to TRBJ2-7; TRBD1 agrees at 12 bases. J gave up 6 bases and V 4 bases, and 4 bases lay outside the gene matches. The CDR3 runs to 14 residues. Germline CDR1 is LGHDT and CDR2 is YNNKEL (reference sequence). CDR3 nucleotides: TGTGCCAGCAGCCCGGGACAGGGGGCTTTCGAGCAGTACTTC. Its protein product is CASSPGQGAFEQYF.

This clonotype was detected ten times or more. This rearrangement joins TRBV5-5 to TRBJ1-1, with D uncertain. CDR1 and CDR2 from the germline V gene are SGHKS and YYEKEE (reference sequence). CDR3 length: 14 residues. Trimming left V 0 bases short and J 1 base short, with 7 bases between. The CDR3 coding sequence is TGTGCCAGCAGCTTGGTCGGCCAGAACACTGAAGCTTTCTTT. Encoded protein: CASSLVGQNTEAFF.

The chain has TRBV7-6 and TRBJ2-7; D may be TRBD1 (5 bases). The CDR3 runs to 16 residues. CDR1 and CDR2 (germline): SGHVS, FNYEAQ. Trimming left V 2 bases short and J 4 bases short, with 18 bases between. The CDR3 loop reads CASSLFSRGRSYEQYF. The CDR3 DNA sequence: TGTGCCAGCAGCTTATTTTCTAGGGGCAGAAGTTACGAGCAGTACTTC.

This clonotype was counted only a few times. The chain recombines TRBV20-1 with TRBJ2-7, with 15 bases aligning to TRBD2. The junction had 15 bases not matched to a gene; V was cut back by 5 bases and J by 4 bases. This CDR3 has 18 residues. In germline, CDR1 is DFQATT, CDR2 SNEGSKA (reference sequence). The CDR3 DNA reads TGCAGTGCTCTATCCGGACTAGCGGGAGGGCCCCTTAGATACGAGCAGTACTTC. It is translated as CSALSGLAGGPLRYEQYF.

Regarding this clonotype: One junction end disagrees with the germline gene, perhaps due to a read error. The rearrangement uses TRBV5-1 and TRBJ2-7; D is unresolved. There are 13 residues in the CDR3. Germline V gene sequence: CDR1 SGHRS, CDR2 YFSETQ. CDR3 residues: CASSQGPTYEQHF. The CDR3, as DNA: TGCGCCAGCAGTCAAGGGCCAACCTACGAGCAGCACTTC.

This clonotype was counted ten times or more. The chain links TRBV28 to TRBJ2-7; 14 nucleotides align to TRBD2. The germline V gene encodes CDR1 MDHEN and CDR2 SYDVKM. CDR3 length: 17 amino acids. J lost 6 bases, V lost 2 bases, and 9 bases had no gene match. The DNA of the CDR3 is TGTGCCAGCAGTTTAACCGACGGGACTAGCGGGAGACCCGAGCAGTACTTC. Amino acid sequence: CASSLTDGTSGRPEQYF.

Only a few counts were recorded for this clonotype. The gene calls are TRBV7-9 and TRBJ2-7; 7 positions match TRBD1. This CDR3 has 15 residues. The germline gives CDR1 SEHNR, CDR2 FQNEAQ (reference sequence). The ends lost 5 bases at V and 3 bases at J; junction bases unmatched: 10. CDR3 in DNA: TGTGCCAGCAGCGAGGGGACAGTTTATTACTACGAGCAGTACTTC. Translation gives CASSEGTVYYYEQYF.

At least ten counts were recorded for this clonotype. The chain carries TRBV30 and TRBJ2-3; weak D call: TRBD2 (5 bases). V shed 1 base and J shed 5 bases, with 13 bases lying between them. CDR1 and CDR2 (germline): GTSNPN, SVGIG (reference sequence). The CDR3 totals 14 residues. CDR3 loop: CAWSGWERGDTQYF. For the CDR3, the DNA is TGTGCCTGGAGTGGATGGGAGCGCGGAGATACGCAGTATTTT. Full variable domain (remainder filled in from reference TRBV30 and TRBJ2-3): SQTIHQWPATLVQPVGSPLSLECTVEGTSNPNLYWYRQAAGRGLQLLFYSVGIGQISSEVPQNLSASRPQDRQFILSSKKLLLSDSGFYLCAWSGWERGDTQYFGPGTRLTVL.

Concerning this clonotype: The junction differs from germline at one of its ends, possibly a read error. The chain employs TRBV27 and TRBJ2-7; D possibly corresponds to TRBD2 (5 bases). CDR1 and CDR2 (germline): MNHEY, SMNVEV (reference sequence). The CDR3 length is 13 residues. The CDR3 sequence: CAGSFLGIREQYF. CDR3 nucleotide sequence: TGTGCCGGCAGTTTTCTCGGGATCCGCGAGCAGTACTTC.

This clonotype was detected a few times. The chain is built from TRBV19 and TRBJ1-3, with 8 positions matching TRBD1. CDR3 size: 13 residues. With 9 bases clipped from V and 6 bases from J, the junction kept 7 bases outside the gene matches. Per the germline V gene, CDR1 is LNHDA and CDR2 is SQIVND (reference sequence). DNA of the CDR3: TGTGCCAGCACGACAGGGGCCAAAAACACCATATATTTT. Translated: CASTTGAKNTIYF.

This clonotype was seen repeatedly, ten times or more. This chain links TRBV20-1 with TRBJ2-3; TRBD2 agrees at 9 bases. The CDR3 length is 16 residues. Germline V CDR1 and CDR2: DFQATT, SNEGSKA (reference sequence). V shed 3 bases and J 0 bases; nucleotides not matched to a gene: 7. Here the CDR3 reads CSASLPAGGSTDTQYF. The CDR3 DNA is TGCAGTGCTAGTCTCCCTGCGGGGGGGAGCACAGATACGCAGTATTTT.

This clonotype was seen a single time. CDR3 loop: CASSYSVTTNEKLFF. The CDR3 nucleotides read TGTGCCAGCAGTTACTCGGTTACAACTAATGAAAAACTGTTTTTT. The chain combines TRBV6-5 with TRBJ1-4; D not resolved. Germline CDR1 and CDR2: MNHEY and SVGAGI. Trimming cost V 0 bases and J 0 bases, with 5 bases left between them. The CDR3 consists of 15 residues.

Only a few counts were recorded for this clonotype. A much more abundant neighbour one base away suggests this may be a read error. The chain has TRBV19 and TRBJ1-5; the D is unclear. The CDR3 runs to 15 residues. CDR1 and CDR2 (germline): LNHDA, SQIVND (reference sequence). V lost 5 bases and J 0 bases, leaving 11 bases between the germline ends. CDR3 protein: CASSVDVASNQPQHF. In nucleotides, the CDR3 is TGTGCCAGTAGTGTGGACGTCGCTAGCAATCAGCCCCAGCATTTT.

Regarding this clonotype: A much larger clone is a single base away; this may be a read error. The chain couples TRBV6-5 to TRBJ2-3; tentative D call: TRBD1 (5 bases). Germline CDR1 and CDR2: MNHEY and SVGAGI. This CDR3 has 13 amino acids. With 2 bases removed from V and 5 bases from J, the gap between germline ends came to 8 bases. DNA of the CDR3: TGTGCCAGCAGTTACCTAAGGGGAGATACGCAGTATTTT. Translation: CASSYLRGDTQYF.

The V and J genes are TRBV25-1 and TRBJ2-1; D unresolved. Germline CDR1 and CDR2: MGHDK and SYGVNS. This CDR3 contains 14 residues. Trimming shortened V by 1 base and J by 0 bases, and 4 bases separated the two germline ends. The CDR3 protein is CASSEFRSYNEQFF. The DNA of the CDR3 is TGTGCCAGCAGTGAATTCCGCTCCTACAATGAGCAGTTCTTC.

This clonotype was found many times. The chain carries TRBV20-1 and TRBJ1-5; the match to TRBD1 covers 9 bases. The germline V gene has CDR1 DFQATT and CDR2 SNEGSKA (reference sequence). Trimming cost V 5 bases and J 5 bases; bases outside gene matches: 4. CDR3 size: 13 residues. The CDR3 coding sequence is TGCAGTGCTGCGGGACAGGGTTATCAGCCCCAGCATTTT. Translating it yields CSAAGQGYQPQHF.

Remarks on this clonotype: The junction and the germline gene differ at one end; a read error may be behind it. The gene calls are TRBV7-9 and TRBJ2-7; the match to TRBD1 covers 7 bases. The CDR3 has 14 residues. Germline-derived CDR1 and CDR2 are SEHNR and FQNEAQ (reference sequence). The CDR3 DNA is TGTGCCAGCGGCTTGGGACAGACCCCCTACGAGCAGTACTTC. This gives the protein CASGLGQTPYEQYF.

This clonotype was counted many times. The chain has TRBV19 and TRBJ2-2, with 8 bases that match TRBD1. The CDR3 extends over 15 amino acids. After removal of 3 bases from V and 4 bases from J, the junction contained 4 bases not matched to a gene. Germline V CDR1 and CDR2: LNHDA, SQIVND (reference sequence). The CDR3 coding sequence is TGTGCCAGTAGTATTGGGACAGGCACCACCGGGGAGCTGTTTTTT. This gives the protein CASSIGTGTTGELFF.

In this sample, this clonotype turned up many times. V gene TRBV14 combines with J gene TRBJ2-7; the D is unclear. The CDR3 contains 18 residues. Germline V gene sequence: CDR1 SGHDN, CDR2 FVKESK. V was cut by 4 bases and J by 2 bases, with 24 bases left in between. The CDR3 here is CASSPGRWQTPRPYEQYF. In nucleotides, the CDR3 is TGTGCCAGCAGCCCCGGCCGGTGGCAAACGCCCCGACCCTACGAGCAGTACTTC.

The CDR3 DNA reads as TGTGCCAGCAGCCCCCGGCTAGCGACGGCTTTCGAGCAGTACTTC. Amino acids: CASSPRLATAFEQYF. The chain joins TRBV7-9 to TRBJ2-7, with a weak D call TRBD2 (6 bases). This CDR3 spans 15 amino acids. CDR1 is SEHNR and CDR2 is FQNEAQ in the germline V gene (reference sequence). Trimming took off 5 bases at V and 6 bases at J, with 20 bases between the two ends.

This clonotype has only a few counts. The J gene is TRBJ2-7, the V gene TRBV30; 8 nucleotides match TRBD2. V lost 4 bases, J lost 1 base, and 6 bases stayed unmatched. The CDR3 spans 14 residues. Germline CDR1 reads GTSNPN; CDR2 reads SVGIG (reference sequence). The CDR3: CAWTSGSGSYEQYF. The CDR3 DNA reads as TGTGCCTGGACCAGCGGGAGCGGGTCCTACGAGCAGTACTTC.

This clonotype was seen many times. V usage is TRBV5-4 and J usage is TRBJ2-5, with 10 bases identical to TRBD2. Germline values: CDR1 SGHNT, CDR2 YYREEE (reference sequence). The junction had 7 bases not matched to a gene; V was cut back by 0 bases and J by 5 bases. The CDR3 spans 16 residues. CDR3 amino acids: CASSLGLAGATETQYF. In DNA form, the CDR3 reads TGTGCCAGCAGCTTGGGACTAGCGGGCGCCACGGAGACCCAGTACTTC.

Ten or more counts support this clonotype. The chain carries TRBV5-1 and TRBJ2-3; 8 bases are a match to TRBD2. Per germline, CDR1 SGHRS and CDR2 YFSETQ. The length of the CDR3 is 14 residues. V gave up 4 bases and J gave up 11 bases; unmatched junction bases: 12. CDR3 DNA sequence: TGCGCCAGCAGCCCAACCGGGGGGGCCCTCGGGCAGTATTTT. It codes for CASSPTGGALGQYF.

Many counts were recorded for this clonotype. The CDR3 reads CASSSLLGRGVNTQYF. Written as DNA, the CDR3 is TGTGCCAGCAGCTCACTTCTGGGCAGGGGGGTGAATACGCAGTATTTT. V and J are TRBV11-2 and TRBJ2-3; D may be TRBD1 (7 bases). CDR1 and CDR2 from the germline V gene are SGHAT and FQNNGV. CDR3 length equals 16 residues. V was clipped by 4 bases and J by 7 bases, with 21 bases between them.

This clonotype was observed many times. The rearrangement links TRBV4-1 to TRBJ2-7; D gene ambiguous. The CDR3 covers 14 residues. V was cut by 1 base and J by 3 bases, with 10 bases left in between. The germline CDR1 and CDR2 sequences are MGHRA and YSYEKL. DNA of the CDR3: TGCGCCAGCAGCCAAGGCCATCAGAACTACGAGCAGTACTTC. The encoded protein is CASSQGHQNYEQYF.

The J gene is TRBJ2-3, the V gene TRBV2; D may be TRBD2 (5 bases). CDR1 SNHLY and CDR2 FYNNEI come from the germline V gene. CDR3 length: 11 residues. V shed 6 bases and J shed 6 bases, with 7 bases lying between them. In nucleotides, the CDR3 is TGTGCCAGCAGCGGGATGGATACGCAGTATTTT. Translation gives CASSGMDTQYF.

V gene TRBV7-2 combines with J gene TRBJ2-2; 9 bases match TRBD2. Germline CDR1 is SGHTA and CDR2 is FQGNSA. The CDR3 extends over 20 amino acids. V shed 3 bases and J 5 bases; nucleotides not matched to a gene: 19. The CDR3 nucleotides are TGTGCCAGCAGCTTGGGTAGCGGGGGAACCTACTATGTTGATACCGGGGAGCTGTTTTTT. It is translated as CASSLGSGGTYYVDTGELFF.

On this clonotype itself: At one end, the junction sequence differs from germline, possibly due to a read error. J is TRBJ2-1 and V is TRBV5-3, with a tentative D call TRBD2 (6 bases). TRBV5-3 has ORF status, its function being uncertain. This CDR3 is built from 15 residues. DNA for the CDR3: TGTGCCAGCAGCTGGCGGGAAGGGGCCTACAATGAGCAGTTCTTC. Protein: CASSWREGAYNEQFF.

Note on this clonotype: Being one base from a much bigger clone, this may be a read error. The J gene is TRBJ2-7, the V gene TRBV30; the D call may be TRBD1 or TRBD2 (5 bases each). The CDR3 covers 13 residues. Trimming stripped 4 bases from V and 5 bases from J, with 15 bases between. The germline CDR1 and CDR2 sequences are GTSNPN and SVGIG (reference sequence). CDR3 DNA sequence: TGTGCCTGGAAGGTGGGGCAGCGGCACGAGCAGTACTTC. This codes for CAWKVGQRHEQYF.